The rows below give T cell receptor beta chains drawn from one sample of a study of graft-versus-host responses after intestinal transplantation. Generated by immunoSEQ multiplex PCR, the TCRdb table keeps only in-frame clones and is missing some. The repertoire holds approximately 90,000 clones, roughly 92% seen once, with roughly 0.4% in the top ten. For these TCRs, the target antigens are not known. Sequencing used unstimulated CD8+ T cells sorted from spleen or lymph node cells, obtained before transplant. These receptors were taken from a human donor who was the organ donor for an intestinal transplant. Both conserved end residues are part of each CDR3. D genes are given only for firm matches. Some rows mark clone size as missing; the rest say once, few, many or name a class of expanded clone.

size,length,D,V,J,CDR3,DNA
.,13,.,TRBV11-1,TRBJ2-7,CASSTGTTYEQYF,TGTGCCAGCAGTACCGGGACAACCTACGAGCAGTACTTC
.,9,.,TRBV9,TRBJ2-7,CATSYEQYF,TGTGCCACTAGTTACGAGCAGTACTTC
.,13,.,TRBV21-1,TRBJ1-1,CASRGQGKTEAFF,TGTGCCAGCCGGGGACAGGGAAAAACTGAAGCTTTCTTT
.,14,.,TRBV19,TRBJ2-7,CASSIRTMPYEQYF,TGTGCCAGTAGTATCCGCACTATGCCCTACGAGCAGTACTTC
once,16,TRBD2,TRBV13,TRBJ2-1,CASSFPSGGRYNEQFF,TGTGCCAGCAGCTTTCCTAGCGGGGGGCGCTACAATGAGCAGTTCTTC
.,14,.,TRBV9,TRBJ2-2,CASSVGQNTGELFF,TGTGCCAGCAGCGTGGGACAGAACACCGGGGAGCTGTTTTTT
.,16,TRBD2,TRBV9,TRBJ2-5,CASSVEGLANQETQYF,TGTGCCAGCAGCGTAGAGGGACTAGCGAACCAAGAGACCCAGTACTTC
.,12,.,TRBV19,TRBJ2-1,CASSIGSNEQFF,TGTGCCAGTAGTATCGGTAGTAATGAGCAGTTCTTC
.,17,TRBD1,TRBV12-5,TRBJ2-7,CASGLSGGGAGSYEQYF,TGTGCTAGTGGTTTATCAGGGGGTGGTGCCGGCTCCTACGAGCAGTACTTC
once,14,.,TRBV6-5,TRBJ2-5,CASSYSNSGETQYF,TGTGCCAGCAGTTACTCGAACTCGGGAGAGACCCAGTACTTC
.,15,.,TRBV7-9,TRBJ1-2,CASSLLTTGDYGYTF,TGTGCCAGCAGCCTTCTGACAACGGGGGACTATGGCTACACCTTC
.,14,.,TRBV2,TRBJ2-1,CASSGGGSHNEQFF,TGTGCCAGCAGTGGGGGGGGCTCCCACAATGAGCAGTTCTTC
.,12,.,TRBV6-6,TRBJ1-5,CASSYAGQPQHF,TGTGCCAGCAGTTACGCAGGGCAGCCCCAGCATTTT
once,16,TRBD1,TRBV9,TRBJ1-1,CASSDGGTGGNTEAFF,TGTGCCAGCAGCGATGGTGGGACAGGTGGGAACACTGAAGCTTTCTTT
.,16,.,TRBV11-2,TRBJ1-4,CASHGGGSWTNEKLFF,TGTGCCAGCCACGGGGGAGGGTCATGGACTAATGAAAAACTGTTTTTT
.,12,.,TRBV7-8,TRBJ1-1,CASSLSPIEAFF,TGTGCCAGCAGCTTGTCCCCTATAGAAGCTTTCTTT
.,24,TRBD2,TRBV28,TRBJ2-5,CASSLYRQTSPSYPSGGIEETQYF,TGTGCCAGCAGTTTATACCGACAAACCAGTCCCTCATATCCTAGCGGGGGGATCGAAGAGACCCAGTACTTC
.,13,TRBD1,TRBV9,TRBJ2-7,CASSAGGQAEQYF,TGTGCCAGCAGCGCTGGAGGACAGGCCGAGCAGTACTTC
.,18,.,TRBV2,TRBJ2-5,CASREGQGFGLAGETQYF,TGTGCCAGCAGGGAGGGACAGGGGTTCGGACTAGCGGGAGAGACCCAGTACTTC
.,15,.,TRBV6-1,TRBJ2-1,CASSQYGVAEREQFF,TGTGCCAGCAGCCAATACGGAGTTGCCGAAAGGGAGCAGTTCTTC
.,13,.,TRBV7-8,TRBJ2-7,CASSLGPGGEQYF,TGTGCCAGCAGCTTGGGGCCTGGCGGCGAGCAGTACTTC
.,15,.,TRBV28,TRBJ2-5,CASSLRSEGVQTQYF,TGTGCCAGCAGTTTGAGGTCGGAAGGGGTGCAGACCCAGTACTTC
few,15,.,TRBV10-2,TRBJ1-1,CASSESSWGGPEAFF,TGCGCCAGCAGTGAGTCGTCATGGGGAGGGCCTGAAGCTTTCTTT
.,13,.,TRBV2,TRBJ1-5,CASSDSTNQPQHF,TGTGCCAGCAGTGACAGTACAAATCAGCCCCAGCATTTT
.,16,TRBD1,TRBV27,TRBJ1-6,CASSLLGGQGVSPLHF,TGTGCCAGCAGTTTATTGGGAGGACAGGGGGTTTCACCCCTCCACTTT
.,17,TRBD2,TRBV7-8,TRBJ2-7,CASSPVALAGVLYEQYF,TGTGCCAGCAGCCCTGTAGCGCTAGCGGGGGTCCTCTACGAGCAGTACTTC
.,12,.,TRBV5-6,TRBJ2-7,CASSWGGSEQYF,TGTGCCAGCAGCTGGGGAGGATCAGAGCAGTACTTC
.,19,TRBD2,TRBV19,TRBJ2-1,CASSGPGTSGTYRHNEQFF,TGTGCCAGTAGTGGCCCGGGGACTAGCGGGACCTATCGGCATAATGAGCAGTTCTTC
.,14,TRBD1,TRBV6-4,TRBJ1-2,CARYKTGGDYGYTF,TGTGCCAGGTACAAAACAGGGGGCGACTATGGCTACACCTTC
.,14,.,TRBV6-5,TRBJ2-7,CASSFMAGSYEQYF,TGTGCCAGCAGTTTTATGGCAGGATCCTACGAGCAGTACTTC
.,13,.,TRBV4-2,TRBJ2-7,CASSQGYSYEQYF,TGTGCCAGCAGCCAGGGCTACTCCTACGAGCAGTACTTC
.,11,.,TRBV15,TRBJ1-5,CATGPTGPQHF,TGTGCCACCGGTCCGACAGGGCCCCAGCATTTT
.,16,TRBD1,TRBV5-5,TRBJ1-1,CASSLSPQGTNTEAFF,TGTGCCAGCAGCTTATCCCCACAGGGGACGAACACTGAAGCTTTCTTT
.,14,.,TRBV7-8,TRBJ1-4,CASSPQATNEKLFF,TGTGCCAGCAGCCCGCAGGCTACTAATGAAAAACTGTTTTTT
.,14,TRBD1,TRBV11-2,TRBJ2-3,CASSLLGGADTQYF,TGTGCCAGCAGCTTATTAGGGGGCGCGGATACGCAGTATTTT
.,16,.,TRBV4-3,TRBJ2-7,CASSQGVPGQMYEQYF,TGCGCCAGCAGCCAAGGGGTTCCGGGACAAATGTACGAGCAGTACTTC